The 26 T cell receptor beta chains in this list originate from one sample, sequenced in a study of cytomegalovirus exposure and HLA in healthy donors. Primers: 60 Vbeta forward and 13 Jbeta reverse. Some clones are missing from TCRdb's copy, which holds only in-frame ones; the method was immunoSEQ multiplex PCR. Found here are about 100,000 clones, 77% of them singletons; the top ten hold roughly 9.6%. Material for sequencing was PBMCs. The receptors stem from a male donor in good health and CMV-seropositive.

CDR3: CASSPYGGQRAADTQYF. The CDR3 DNA is TGTGCCAGCAGCCCCTATGGAGGACAGAGGGCGGCAGATACGCAGTATTTT. The V gene is TRBV7-2, the J gene TRBJ2-3; maybe TRBD1 (6 bases). Germline assignment: CDR1 SGHTA and CDR2 FQGNSA. V lost 5 bases, J lost 4 bases, and 22 bases lay in between. The CDR3 spans 17 residues.

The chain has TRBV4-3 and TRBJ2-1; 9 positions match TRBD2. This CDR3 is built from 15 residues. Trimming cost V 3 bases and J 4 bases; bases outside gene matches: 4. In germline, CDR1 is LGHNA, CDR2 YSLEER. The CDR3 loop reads CASSQTSGTYNEQFF. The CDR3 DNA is TGCGCCAGCAGCCAGACTAGCGGAACTTACAATGAGCAGTTCTTC.

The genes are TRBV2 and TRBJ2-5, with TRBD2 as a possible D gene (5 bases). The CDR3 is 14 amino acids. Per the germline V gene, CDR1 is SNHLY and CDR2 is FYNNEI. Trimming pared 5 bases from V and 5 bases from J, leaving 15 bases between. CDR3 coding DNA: TGTGCCAGCAGTACGGACTTCGGCAGTGAGACCCAGTACTTC. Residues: CASSTDFGSETQYF.

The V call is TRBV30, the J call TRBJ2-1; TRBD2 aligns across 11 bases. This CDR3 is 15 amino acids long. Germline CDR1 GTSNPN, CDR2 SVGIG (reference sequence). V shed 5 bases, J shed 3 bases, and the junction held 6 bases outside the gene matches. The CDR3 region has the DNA TGTGCCTGGGCCAAGACTAGCGGGAACTACAATGAGCAGTTCTTC. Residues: CAWAKTSGNYNEQFF.

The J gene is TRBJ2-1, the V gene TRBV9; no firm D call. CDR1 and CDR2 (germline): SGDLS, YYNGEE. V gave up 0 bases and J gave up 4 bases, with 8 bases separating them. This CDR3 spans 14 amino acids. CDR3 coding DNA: TGTGCCAGCAGCGTAGAGCCTAAGTACAATGAGCAGTTCTTC. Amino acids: CASSVEPKYNEQFF.

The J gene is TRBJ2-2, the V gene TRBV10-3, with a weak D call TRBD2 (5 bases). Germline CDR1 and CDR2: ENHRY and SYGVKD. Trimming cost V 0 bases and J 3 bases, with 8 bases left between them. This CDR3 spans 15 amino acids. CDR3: CAISESGSDTGELFF. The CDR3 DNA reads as TGTGCCATCAGTGAGTCAGGGAGTGACACCGGGGAGCTGTTTTTT.

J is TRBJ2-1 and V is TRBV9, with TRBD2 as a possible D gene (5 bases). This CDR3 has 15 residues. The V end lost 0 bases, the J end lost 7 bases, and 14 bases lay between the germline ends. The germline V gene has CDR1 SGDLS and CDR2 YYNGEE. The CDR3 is CASSVAGLGGNEQFF. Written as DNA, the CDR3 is TGTGCCAGCAGCGTAGCGGGTCTAGGAGGAAATGAGCAGTTCTTC.

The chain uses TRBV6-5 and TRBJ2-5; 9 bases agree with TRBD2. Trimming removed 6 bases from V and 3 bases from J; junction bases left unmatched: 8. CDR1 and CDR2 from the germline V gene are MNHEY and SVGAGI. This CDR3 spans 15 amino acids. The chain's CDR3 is CASSGMVAGEETQYF. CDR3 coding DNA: TGTGCCAGCAGCGGGATGGTAGCGGGAGAAGAGACCCAGTACTTC.

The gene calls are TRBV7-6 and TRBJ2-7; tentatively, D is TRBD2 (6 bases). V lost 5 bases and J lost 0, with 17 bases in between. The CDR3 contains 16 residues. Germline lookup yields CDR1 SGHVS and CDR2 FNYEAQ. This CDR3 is CASSEFTSPGSYEQYF. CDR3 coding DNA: TGTGCCAGCAGCGAATTTACTAGCCCCGGCTCCTACGAGCAGTACTTC.

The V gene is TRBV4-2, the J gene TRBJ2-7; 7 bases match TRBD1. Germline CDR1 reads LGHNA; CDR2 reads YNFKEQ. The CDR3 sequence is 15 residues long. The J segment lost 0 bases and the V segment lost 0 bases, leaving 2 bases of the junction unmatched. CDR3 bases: TGTGCCAGCAGCCAAGAACGGGACAGCTCCTACGAGCAGTACTTC. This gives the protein CASSQERDSSYEQYF.

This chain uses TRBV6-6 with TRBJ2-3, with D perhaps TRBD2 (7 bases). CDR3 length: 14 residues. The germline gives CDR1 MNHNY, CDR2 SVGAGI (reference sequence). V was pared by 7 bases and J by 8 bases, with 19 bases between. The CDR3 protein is CASKGGQGGGTQYF. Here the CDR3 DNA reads TGTGCCAGCAAGGGGGGGCAGGGAGGAGGTACGCAGTATTTT.

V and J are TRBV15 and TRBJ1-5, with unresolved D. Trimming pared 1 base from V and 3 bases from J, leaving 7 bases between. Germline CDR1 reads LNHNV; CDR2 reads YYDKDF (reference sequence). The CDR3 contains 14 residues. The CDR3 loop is CATSRGGINQPQHF. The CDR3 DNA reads TGTGCCACCAGCAGAGGAGGTATCAATCAGCCCCAGCATTTT. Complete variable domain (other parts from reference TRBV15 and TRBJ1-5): DAMVIQNPRYQVTQFGKPVTLSCSQTLNHNVMYWYQQKSSQAPKLLFHYYDKDFNNEADTPDNFQSRRPNTSFCFLDIRSPGLGDTAMYLCATSRGGINQPQHFGDGTRLSIL.

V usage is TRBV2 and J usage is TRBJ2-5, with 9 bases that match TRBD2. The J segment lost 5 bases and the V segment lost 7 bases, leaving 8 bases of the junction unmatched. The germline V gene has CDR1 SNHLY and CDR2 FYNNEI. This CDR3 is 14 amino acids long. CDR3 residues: CASTRDSGSETQYF. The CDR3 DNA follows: TGTGCCAGCACTCGTGATAGCGGGAGTGAGACCCAGTACTTC.

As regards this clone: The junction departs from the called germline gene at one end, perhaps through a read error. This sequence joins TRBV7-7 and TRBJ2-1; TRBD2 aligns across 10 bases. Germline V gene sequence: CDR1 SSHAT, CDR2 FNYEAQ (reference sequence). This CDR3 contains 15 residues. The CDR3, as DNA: TGTGCTAGCAGCGAGCGGGAGGGAAAGAACGATGAGCAGTTCTTC. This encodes CASSEREGKNDEQFF.

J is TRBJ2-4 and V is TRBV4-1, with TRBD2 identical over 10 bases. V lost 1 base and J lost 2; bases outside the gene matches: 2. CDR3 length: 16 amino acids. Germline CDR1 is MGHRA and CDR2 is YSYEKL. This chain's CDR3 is CASSQATSGTKNIQYF. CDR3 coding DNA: TGCGCCAGCAGCCAAGCTACTAGCGGGACCAAAAACATTCAGTACTTC.

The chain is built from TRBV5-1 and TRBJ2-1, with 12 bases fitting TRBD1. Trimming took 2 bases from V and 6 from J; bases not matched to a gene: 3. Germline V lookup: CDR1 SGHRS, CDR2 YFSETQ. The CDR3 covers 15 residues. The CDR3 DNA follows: TGCGCCAGCAGCTTTGGGACAGGGGGCTTCAATGAGCAGTTCTTC. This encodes CASSFGTGGFNEQFF.

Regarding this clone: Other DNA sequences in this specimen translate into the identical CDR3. In nucleotides, the CDR3 is TGTGCCAGTAGTATTCCAGGAAAGAACACTGAAGCTTTCTTT. It yields the protein CASSIPGKNTEAFF. The rearrangement joins TRBV19 to TRBJ1-1; unclear D gene. The CDR3 spans 14 residues. Germline lookup yields CDR1 LNHDA and CDR2 SQIVND (reference sequence). Trimming cost V 3 bases and J 1 base, with 9 bases left between them.

In nucleotides, the CDR3 is TGTGCCAGCAGCCCCAGGGCGGGACCGGGGTACGAGCAGTACTTC. Amino acids: CASSPRAGPGYEQYF. The rearrangement links TRBV9 to TRBJ2-5; D is possibly TRBD2 (6 bases). The J call may be in error: the DNA end matches TRBJ2-7 better. This CDR3 contains 15 residues. The V gene's germline CDR1 is SGDLS and CDR2 YYNGEE.

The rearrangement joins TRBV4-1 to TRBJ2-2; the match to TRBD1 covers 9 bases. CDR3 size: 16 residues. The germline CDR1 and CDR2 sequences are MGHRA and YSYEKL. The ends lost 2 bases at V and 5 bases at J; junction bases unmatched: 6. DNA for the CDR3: TGCGCCAGCAGCCAAAGGGACAGGGAAGTGACCGGGGAGCTGTTTTTT. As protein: CASSQRDREVTGELFF.

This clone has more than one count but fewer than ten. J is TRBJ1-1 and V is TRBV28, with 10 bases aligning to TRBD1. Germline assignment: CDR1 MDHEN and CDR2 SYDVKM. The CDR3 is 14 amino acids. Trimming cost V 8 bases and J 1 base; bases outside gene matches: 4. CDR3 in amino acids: CASRGQGSNTEAFF. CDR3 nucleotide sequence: TGTGCCAGCCGGGGACAGGGGTCGAACACTGAAGCTTTCTTT.

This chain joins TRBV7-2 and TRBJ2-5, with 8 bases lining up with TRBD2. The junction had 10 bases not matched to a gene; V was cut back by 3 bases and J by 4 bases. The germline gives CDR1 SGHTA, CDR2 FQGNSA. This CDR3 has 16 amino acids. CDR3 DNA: TGTGCCAGCAGCTTCTGGAGTCGGGAGGGCCGAGAGACCCAGTACTTC. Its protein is CASSFWSREGRETQYF. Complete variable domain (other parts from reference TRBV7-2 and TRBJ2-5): GAGVSQSPSNKVTEKGKDVELRCDPISGHTALYWYRQSLGQGLEFLIYFQGNSAPDKSGLPSDRFSAERTGGSVSTLTIQRTQQEDSAVYLCASSFWSREGRETQYFGPGTRLLVL.

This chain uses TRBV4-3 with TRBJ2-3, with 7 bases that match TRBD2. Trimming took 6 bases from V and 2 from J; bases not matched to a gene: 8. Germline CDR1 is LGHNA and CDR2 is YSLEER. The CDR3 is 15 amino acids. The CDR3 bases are TGCGCCAGCAGTGAGGAGGGAGGGACCACAGATACGCAGTATTTT. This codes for CASSEEGGTTDTQYF.

CDR3 DNA: TGTGCCAGCAGTTTCTTAGCTAACTATGGCTACACCTTC. This encodes CASSFLANYGYTF. The chain recombines TRBV2 with TRBJ1-2; no clear D gene. V was clipped by 5 bases and J by 0 bases, with 7 bases between them. The CDR3 totals 13 residues. CDR1 is SNHLY, CDR2 FYNNEI, per germline.

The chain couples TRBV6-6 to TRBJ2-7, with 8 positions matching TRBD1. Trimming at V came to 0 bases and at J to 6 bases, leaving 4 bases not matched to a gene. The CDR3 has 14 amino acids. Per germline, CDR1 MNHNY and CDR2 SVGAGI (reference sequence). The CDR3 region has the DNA TGTGCCAGCAGTTACTCGAGTGACAGGGGCGAGCAGTACTTC. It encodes CASSYSSDRGEQYF.

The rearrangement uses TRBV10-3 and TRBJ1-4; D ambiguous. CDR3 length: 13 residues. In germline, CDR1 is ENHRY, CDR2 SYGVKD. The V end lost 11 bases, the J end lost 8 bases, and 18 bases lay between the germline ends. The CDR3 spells CASGPGWREKLFF. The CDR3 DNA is TGTGCCTCAGGACCGGGATGGAGGGAAAAACTGTTTTTT.

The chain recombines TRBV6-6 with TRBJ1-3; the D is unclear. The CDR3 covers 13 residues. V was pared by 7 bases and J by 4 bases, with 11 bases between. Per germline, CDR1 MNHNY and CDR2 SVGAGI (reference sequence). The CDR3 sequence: CASTEARGNTIYF. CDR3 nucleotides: TGTGCCAGCACCGAAGCGAGGGGAAACACCATATATTTT.